The 11 T cell receptor beta chains below were found in one sample sequenced in a study of naive and memory T cell subsets. Two oligonucleotides, mixed equimolar, formed the beta constant-region primer covering TRBC1 and TRBC2. Nested alpha and beta constant-region primers with the SP2 primer drove four PCR rounds on ligated cDNA. From the UMI-ligation and nested PCR reads, TCRdb called clonotypes with MiXCR, one entry per CDR3 protein. The profile shows about 120,000 distinct CDR3 sequences, roughly 36% of them singletons. The specimen sequenced was central memory CD4+ T cells from blood. All receptors derive from a human donor in good health.

This clonotype was counted a few times. The rearrangement links TRBV12-3 or TRBV12-4 to TRBJ2-3; 9 bases line up with TRBD1. V was clipped by 6 bases and J by 0 bases; unmatched bases: 4. CDR3 size: 15 residues. This CDR3 reads CASSPDRGSTDTQYF. The CDR3, as DNA: TGTGCCAGCAGCCCGGACAGGGGAAGCACAGATACGCAGTATTTT.

CDR3 amino acids: CASSLGLAGGNYEQYF. The CDR3, as DNA: TGCGCCAGCAGCCTCGGACTAGCGGGCGGGAACTACGAGCAGTACTTC. The rearrangement uses TRBV4-3 and TRBJ2-7; 11 nucleotides agree with TRBD2. The V and J ends lost 4 bases and 3 bases, in that order; junction bases with no gene match: 8. Germline V lookup: CDR1 LGHNA, CDR2 YSLEER. The CDR3 sequence is 16 residues long.

This chain joins TRBV20-1 and TRBJ2-7; perhaps TRBD1 as D (6 bases). Between the trimmed V and J ends, which lost 1 base and 6 bases, there was a span of 13 bases. The CDR3 runs 13 residues. From germline, CDR1 is DFQATT and CDR2 SNEGSKA (reference sequence). CDR3 residues: CSARASRGVEQYF. The CDR3, as DNA: TGCAGTGCTAGAGCTAGCAGGGGTGTCGAGCAGTACTTC.

V and J are TRBV19 and TRBJ1-2; tentative D call: TRBD1 (5 bases). CDR3 length: 12 residues. The germline CDR1 and CDR2 sequences are LNHDA and SQIVND (reference sequence). V was cut by 5 bases and J by 7 bases, with 11 bases left in between. CDR3 in DNA: TGTGCCAGTAGTCGAGGACAAGTTGGCTACACCTTC. Its protein is CASSRGQVGYTF.

The chain carries TRBV18 and TRBJ1-1; D perhaps matches TRBD1 (6 bases). V gave up 3 bases and J gave up 4 bases, with 15 bases separating them. Germline V gives CDR1 KGHSH, CDR2 LQKENI. This CDR3 spans 15 amino acids. The CDR3 region is CASSPTRAGVTEAFF. The CDR3 region has the DNA TGTGCCAGCTCACCTACCCGGGCAGGGGTCACTGAAGCTTTCTTT.

The rearrangement joins TRBV28 to TRBJ2-7; D uncertain. The CDR3 has 13 residues. The V and J ends lost 8 bases and 2 bases respectively, with 13 bases between them. Germline V gives CDR1 MDHEN, CDR2 SYDVKM. CDR3 in DNA: TGTGCCAGCGTTAGACTCGCACCCTACGAGCAGTACTTC. This sequence encodes CASVRLAPYEQYF.

This clonotype was counted only a few times. The chain is built from TRBV30 and TRBJ2-7; D gene unclear. Trimming removed 2 bases at V and 4 bases at J, with 6 bases between. Germline V gives CDR1 GTSNPN, CDR2 SVGIG (reference sequence). The CDR3 runs 11 residues. CDR3 sequence: CAWSNWYEQYF. CDR3 sequence (DNA): TGTGCCTGGAGTAACTGGTACGAGCAGTACTTC.

The V call is TRBV7-2, the J call TRBJ1-6; D is unclear. V gave up 4 bases and J gave up 3 bases, with 10 bases separating them. This CDR3 spans 15 amino acids. The germline gives CDR1 SGHTA, CDR2 FQGNSA. CDR3 loop: CASSSTPGYNSPLHF. The CDR3 DNA is TGTGCCAGCAGCTCCACCCCAGGCTATAATTCACCCCTCCACTTT.

CDR3 in amino acids: CAWSVRRVTSTDTQYF. DNA of the CDR3: TGTGCCTGGAGTGTTAGGAGGGTTACTAGCACAGATACGCAGTATTTT. The chain employs TRBV30 and TRBJ2-3; weak D call: TRBD2 (6 bases). The CDR3 totals 16 residues. V lost 0 bases and J 0 bases, leaving 13 bases between the germline ends. Per the germline V gene, CDR1 is GTSNPN and CDR2 is SVGIG (reference sequence).

The count of this clonotype is one. V and J are TRBV20-1 and TRBJ1-5; 9 bases are a match to TRBD1. V gave up 2 bases and J gave up 3 bases; unmatched junction bases: 5. This CDR3 spans 15 amino acids. Germline V lookup: CDR1 DFQATT, CDR2 SNEGSKA (reference sequence). Here the CDR3 DNA reads TGCAGTGCTAGACACGGGACAGGGTCCAATCAGCCCCAGCATTTT. Protein sequence: CSARHGTGSNQPQHF.

The chain employs TRBV10-2 and TRBJ2-7; a possible D gene is TRBD2 (5 bases). Germline V gene data show CDR1 as WSHSY and CDR2 as SAAADI. This CDR3 has 12 residues. V lost 6 bases and J 6 bases, leaving 12 bases between the germline ends. DNA of the CDR3: TGCGCCAGCAGCCCACTACGGGGCGAGCAGTACTTC. As protein: CASSPLRGEQYF.